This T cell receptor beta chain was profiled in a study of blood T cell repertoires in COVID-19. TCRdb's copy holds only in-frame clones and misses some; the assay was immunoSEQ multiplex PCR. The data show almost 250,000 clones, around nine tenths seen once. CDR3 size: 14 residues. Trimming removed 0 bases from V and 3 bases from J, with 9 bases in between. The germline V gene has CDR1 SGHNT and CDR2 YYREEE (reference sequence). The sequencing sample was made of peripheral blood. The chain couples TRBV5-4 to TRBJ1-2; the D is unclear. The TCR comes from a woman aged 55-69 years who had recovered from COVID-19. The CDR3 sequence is CASSLDRGHYGYTF. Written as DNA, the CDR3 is TGTGCCAGCAGCTTGGACAGAGGGCACTATGGCTACACCTTC.